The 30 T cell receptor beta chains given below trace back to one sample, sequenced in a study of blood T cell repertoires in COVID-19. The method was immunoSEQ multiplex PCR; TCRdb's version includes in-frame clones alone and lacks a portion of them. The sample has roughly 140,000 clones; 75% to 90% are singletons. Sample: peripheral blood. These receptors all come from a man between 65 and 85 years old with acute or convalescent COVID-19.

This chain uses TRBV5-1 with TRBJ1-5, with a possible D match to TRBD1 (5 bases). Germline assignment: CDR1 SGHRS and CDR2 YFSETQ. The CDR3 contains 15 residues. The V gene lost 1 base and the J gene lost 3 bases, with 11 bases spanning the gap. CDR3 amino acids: CASSLSGGVNQPQHF. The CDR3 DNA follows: TGCGCCAGCAGCTTGTCGGGAGGGGTCAATCAGCCCCAGCATTTT.

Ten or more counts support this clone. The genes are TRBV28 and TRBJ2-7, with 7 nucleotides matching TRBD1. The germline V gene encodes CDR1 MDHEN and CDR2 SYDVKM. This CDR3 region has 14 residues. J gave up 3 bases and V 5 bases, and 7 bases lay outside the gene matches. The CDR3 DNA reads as TGTGCCAGCAGTGTCTTGACAGGGAGCTACGAGCAGTACTTC. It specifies CASSVLTGSYEQYF.

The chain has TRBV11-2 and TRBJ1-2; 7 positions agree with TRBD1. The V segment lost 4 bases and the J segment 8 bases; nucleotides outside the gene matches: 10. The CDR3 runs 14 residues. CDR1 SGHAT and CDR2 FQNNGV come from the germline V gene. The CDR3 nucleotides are TGTGCCAGCAGCTCACGGACAGGTGGTAGCGGCTACACCTTC. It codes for CASSSRTGGSGYTF.

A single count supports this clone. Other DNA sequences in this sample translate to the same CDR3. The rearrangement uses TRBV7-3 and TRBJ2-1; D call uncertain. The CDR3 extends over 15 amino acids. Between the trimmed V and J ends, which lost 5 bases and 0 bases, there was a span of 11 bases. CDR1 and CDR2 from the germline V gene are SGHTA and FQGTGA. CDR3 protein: CASSRDSNSYNEQFF. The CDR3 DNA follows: TGTGCCAGCAGCCGCGACTCTAACTCCTACAATGAGCAGTTCTTC. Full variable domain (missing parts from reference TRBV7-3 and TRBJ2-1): GAGVSQTPSNKVTEKGKYVELRCDPISGHTALYWYRQSLGQGPEFLIYFQGTGAADDSGLPNDRFFAVRPEGSVSTLKIQRTERGDSAVYLCASSRDSNSYNEQFFGPGTRLTVL.

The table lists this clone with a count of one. Here the CDR3 DNA reads TGTGCCAGCAGCGTAGGACTAGCGGGGGTTACCGGGGAGCTGTTTTTT. This sequence encodes CASSVGLAGVTGELFF. The chain has TRBV9 and TRBJ2-2; TRBD2 aligns across 12 bases. Germline V CDR1 and CDR2: SGDLS, YYNGEE. The length of the CDR3 is 16 residues. V dropped 0 bases and J dropped 5; count of bases not matched to a gene: 2.

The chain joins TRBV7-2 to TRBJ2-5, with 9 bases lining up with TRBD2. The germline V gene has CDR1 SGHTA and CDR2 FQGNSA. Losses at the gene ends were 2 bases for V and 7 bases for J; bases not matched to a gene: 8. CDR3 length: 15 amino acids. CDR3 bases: TGTGCCAGCAGCTTACTCGGCGGGGGGGCGCGGACCCAGTACTTC. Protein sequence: CASSLLGGGARTQYF.

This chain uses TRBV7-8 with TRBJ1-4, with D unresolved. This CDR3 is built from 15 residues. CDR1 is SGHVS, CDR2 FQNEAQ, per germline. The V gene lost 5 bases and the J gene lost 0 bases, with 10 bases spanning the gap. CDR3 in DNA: TGTGCCAGCAGCCCGGACTCCGCAACTAATGAAAAACTGTTTTTT. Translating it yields CASSPDSATNEKLFF.

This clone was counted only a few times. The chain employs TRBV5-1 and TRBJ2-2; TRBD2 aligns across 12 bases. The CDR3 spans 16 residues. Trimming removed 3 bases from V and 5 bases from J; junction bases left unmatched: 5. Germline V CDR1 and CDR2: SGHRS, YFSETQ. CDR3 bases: TGCGCCAGCAGCTCGCAGACTAGCGGGGGTACCGGGGAGCTGTTTTTT. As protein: CASSSQTSGGTGELFF.

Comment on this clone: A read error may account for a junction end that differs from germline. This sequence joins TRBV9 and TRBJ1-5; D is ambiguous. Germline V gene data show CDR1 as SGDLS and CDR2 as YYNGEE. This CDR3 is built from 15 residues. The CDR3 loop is CANSVGPQFNQPQHF. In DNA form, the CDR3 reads TGTGCCAACAGCGTAGGGCCGCAGTTCAATCAGCCCCAGCATTTT.

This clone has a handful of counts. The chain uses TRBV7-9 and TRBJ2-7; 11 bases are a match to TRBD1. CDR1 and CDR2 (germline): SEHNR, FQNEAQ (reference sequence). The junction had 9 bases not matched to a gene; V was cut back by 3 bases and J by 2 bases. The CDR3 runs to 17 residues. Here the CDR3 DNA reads TGTGCCAGCAGCTTTTGGCCCCGGGACAGGGGGACCTACGAGCAGTACTTC. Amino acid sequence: CASSFWPRDRGTYEQYF.

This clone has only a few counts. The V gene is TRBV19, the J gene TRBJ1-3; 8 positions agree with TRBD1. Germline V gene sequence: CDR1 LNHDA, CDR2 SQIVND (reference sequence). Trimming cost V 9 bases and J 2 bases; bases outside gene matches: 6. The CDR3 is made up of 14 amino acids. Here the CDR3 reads CASEDRATGNTIYF. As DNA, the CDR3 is TGTGCCAGCGAGGACAGGGCAACTGGAAACACCATATATTTT.

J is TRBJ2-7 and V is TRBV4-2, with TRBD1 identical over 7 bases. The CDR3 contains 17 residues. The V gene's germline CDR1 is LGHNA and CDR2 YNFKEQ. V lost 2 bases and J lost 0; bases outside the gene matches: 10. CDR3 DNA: TGTGCCAGCAGCCAATTCCCCTGGGACAGCAGCTCCTACGAGCAGTACTTC. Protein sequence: CASSQFPWDSSSYEQYF.

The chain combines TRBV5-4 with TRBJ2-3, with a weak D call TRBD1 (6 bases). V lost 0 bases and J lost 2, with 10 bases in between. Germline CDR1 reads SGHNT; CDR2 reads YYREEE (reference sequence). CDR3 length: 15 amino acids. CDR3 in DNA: TGTGCCAGCAGCTTGGACGGACAGCACACAGATACGCAGTATTTT. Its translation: CASSLDGQHTDTQYF.

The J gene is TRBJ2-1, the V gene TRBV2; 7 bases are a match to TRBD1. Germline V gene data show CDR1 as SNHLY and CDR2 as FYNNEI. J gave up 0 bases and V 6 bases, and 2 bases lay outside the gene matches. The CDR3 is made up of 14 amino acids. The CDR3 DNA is TGTGCCAGCAGAGGGGACAGCTCCTACAATGAGCAGTTCTTC. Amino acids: CASRGDSSYNEQFF. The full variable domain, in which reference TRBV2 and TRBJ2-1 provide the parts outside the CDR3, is EPEVTQTPSHQVTQMGQEVILRCVPISNHLYFYWYRQILGQKVEFLVSFYNNEISEKSEIFDDQFSVERPDGSNFTLKIRSTKLEDSAMYFCASRGDSSYNEQFFGPGTRLTVL.

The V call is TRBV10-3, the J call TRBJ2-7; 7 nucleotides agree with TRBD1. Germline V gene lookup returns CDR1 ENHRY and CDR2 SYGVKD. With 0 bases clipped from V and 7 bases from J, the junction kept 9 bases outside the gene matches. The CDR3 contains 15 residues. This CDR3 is CAISESTGVLEEQYF. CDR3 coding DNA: TGTGCCATCAGTGAGTCCACAGGGGTATTGGAGGAGCAGTACTTC.

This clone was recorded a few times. The CDR3 DNA reads as TGTGCCAGCAGCCTGGGACAGATCTATGGCTACACCTTC. Encoded protein: CASSLGQIYGYTF. The chain combines TRBV3-1 (or the pseudogene TRBV3-2) with TRBJ1-2, with 7 positions matching TRBD1. V lost 4 bases and J lost 4; bases outside the gene matches: 3. Per germline, CDR1 LGHDT and CDR2 YNNKEL (reference sequence). The CDR3 covers 13 residues.

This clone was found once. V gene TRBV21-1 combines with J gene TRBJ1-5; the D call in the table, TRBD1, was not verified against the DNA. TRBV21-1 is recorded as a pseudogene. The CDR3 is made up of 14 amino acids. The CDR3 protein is CASSPVPSNQPQHF. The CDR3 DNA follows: TGTGCCAGCAGCCCAGTCCCTAGCAATCAGCCCCAGCATTTT.

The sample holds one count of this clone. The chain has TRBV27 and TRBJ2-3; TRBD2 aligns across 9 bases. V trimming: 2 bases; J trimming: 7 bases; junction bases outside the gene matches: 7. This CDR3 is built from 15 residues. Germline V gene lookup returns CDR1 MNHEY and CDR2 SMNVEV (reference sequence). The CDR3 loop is CASSLKAGGRNTQYF. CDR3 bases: TGTGCCAGCAGTTTAAAGGCGGGGGGGAGGAATACGCAGTATTTT.

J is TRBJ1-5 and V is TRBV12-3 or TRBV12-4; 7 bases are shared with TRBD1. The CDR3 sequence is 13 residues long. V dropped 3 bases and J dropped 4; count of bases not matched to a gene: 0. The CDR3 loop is CASSLGQNQPQHF. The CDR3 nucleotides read TGTGCCAGCAGTTTGGGACAGAATCAGCCCCAGCATTTT.

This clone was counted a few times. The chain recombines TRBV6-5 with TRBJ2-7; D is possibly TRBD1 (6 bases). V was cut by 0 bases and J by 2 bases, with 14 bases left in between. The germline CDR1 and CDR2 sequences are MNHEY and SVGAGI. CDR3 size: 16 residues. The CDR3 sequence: CASSYSGGQQTYEQYF. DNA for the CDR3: TGTGCCAGCAGTTACTCGGGCGGACAGCAAACCTACGAGCAGTACTTC.

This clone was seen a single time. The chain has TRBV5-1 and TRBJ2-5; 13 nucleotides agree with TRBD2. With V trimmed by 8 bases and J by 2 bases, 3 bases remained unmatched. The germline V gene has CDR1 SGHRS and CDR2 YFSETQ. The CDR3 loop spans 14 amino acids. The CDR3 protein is CASRLAGGQETQYF. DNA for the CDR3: TGCGCCAGTAGACTAGCGGGAGGACAAGAGACCCAGTACTTC.

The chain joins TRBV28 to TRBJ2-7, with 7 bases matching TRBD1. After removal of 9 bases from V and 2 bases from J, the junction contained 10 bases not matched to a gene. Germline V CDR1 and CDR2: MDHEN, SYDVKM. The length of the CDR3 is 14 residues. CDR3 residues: CASTGQSYTYEQYF. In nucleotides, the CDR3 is TGTGCCAGTACGGGACAGTCTTATACCTACGAGCAGTACTTC.

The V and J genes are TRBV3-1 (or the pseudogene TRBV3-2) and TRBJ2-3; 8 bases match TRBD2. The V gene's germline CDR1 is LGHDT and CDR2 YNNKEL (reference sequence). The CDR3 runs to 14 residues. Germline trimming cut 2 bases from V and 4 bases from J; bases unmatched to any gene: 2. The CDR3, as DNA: TGTGCCAGCAGCCAACGGGGGGGGGCAGATACGCAGTATTTT. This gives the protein CASSQRGGADTQYF.

This CDR3 reads CASSLGGTGSYEQYF. The DNA of the CDR3 is TGTGCCAGCAGTTTAGGGGGGACAGGGTCTTACGAGCAGTACTTC. The rearrangement joins TRBV28 to TRBJ2-7; 9 bases fit TRBD1. V was clipped by 2 bases and J by 4 bases; unmatched bases: 6. In germline, CDR1 is MDHEN, CDR2 SYDVKM. The CDR3 sequence is 15 residues long.

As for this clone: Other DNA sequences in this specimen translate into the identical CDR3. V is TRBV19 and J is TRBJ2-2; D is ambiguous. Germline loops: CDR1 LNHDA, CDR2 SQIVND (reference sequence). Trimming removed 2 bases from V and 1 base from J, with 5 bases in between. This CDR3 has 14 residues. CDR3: CASSISQNTGELFF. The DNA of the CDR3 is TGTGCCAGTAGTATATCCCAGAACACCGGGGAGCTGTTTTTT.

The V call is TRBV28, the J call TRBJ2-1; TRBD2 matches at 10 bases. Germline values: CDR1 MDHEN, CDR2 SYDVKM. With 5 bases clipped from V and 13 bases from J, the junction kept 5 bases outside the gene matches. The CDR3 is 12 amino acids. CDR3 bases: TGTGCCAGCAGTACTTCTAGCGGGAGTCAGTTCTTC. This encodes CASSTSSGSQFF.

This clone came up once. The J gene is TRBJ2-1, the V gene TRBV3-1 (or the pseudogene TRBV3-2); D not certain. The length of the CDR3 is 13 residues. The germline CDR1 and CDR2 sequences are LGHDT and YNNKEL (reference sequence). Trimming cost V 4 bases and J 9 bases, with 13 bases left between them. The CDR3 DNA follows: TGTGCCAGCAGCCCCCGGGTAGCCACTGAGCAGTTCTTC. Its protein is CASSPRVATEQFF.

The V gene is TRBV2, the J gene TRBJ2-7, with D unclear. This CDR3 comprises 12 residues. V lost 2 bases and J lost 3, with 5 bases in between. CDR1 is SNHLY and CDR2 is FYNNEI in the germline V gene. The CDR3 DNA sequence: TGTGCCAGCAGTGAATCGGGCTACGAGCAGTACTTC. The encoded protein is CASSESGYEQYF.

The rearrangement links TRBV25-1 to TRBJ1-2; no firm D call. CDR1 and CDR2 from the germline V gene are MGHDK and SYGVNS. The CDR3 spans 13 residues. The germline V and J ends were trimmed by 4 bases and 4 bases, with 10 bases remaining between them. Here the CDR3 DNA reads TGTGCCAGCAGTGCCGGGGAGGCCTATGGCTACACCTTC. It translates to CASSAGEAYGYTF.

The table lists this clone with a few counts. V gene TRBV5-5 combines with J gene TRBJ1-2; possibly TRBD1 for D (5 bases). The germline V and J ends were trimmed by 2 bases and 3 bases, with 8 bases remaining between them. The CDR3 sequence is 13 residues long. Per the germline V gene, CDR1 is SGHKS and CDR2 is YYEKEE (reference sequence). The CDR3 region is CASSLDSHYGYTF. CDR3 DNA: TGTGCCAGCAGCTTAGACAGCCACTATGGCTACACCTTC. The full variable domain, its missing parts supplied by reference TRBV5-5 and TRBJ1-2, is DAGVTQSPTHLIKTRGQQVTLRCSPISGHKSVSWYQQVLGQGPQFIFQYYEKEERGRGNFPDRFSARQFPNYSSELNVNALLLGDSALYLCASSLDSHYGYTFGSGTRLTVV.